These 13 T cell receptor beta chains came from one sample sequenced in a study of T cell responses to AZD1222 COVID-19 vaccine. The data were produced by immunoSEQ multiplex PCR, yet TCRdb's version contains in-frame clones alone and is incomplete. Here the sample spans 150,000 to 200,000 clones, approximately 90% being singletons. The specimen was peripheral blood, collected 28 days after the second AZD1222 dose. The receptors were gathered from an adult who received the AZD1222 COVID-19 vaccine.

The chain uses TRBV28 and TRBJ1-1; 9 bases are shared with TRBD1. The length of the CDR3 is 11 residues. J was trimmed by 11 bases and V by 6 bases; bases with no gene match: 4. Per the germline V gene, CDR1 is MDHEN and CDR2 is SYDVKM. CDR3 sequence: CASSKTGGAFF. CDR3 DNA sequence: TGTGCCAGCAGCAAAACAGGGGGCGCTTTCTTT.

The chain carries TRBV6-6 and TRBJ2-1; either TRBD1 or TRBD2 may fit D (5 bases each). Trimming stripped 7 bases from V and 0 bases from J, with 16 bases between. The CDR3 consists of 16 residues. Per the germline V gene, CDR1 is MNHNY and CDR2 is SVGAGI (reference sequence). The CDR3 bases are TGTGCCAGCAATTCGGGGACGGGAATCTCCTACAATGAGCAGTTCTTC. Translation gives CASNSGTGISYNEQFF.

The gene calls are TRBV7-2 and TRBJ2-4, with 10 bases aligning to TRBD2. The junction had 15 bases not matched to a gene; V was cut back by 5 bases and J by 2 bases. Germline lookup yields CDR1 SGHTA and CDR2 FQGNSA. CDR3 length: 19 amino acids. The CDR3 region is CASSLEPSGSRGTKNIQYF. CDR3 DNA: TGTGCCAGCAGCCTAGAGCCTAGCGGGAGTAGGGGAACCAAAAACATTCAGTACTTC.

V gene TRBV7-2 combines with J gene TRBJ2-7, with D perhaps TRBD1 (5 bases). The germline V and J ends were trimmed by 2 bases and 3 bases, with 11 bases remaining between them. The CDR3 runs 14 residues. CDR1 is SGHTA, CDR2 FQGNSA, per germline. This CDR3 is CASSLMGQGYEQYF. The DNA of the CDR3 is TGTGCCAGCAGCTTAATGGGGCAGGGCTACGAGCAGTACTTC.

This clone was counted only a few times. CDR3 sequence: CASGPGYGRSYEQYF. The CDR3 nucleotides are TGTGCCAGCGGCCCAGGGTACGGGAGATCCTACGAGCAGTACTTC. The chain combines TRBV5-8 with TRBJ2-7; perhaps TRBD2 as D (6 bases). Germline lookup yields CDR1 SGHTS and CDR2 YDEGEE. V lost 7 bases, J lost 1 base, and 18 bases lay in between. This CDR3 is 15 amino acids long.

The chain links TRBV12-3 or TRBV12-4 to TRBJ2-7; weak D call: TRBD1 (5 bases). This CDR3 has 12 amino acids. V was clipped by 7 bases and J by 9 bases, with 16 bases between them. This CDR3 reads CASKDTGIGQYF. The CDR3 DNA follows: TGTGCCAGCAAGGACACGGGCATTGGGCAGTACTTC.

DNA for the CDR3: TGTGCCTGGAGTTTGGCAGATACGCAGTATTTT. It yields the protein CAWSLADTQYF. The rearrangement links TRBV30 to TRBJ2-3; D not resolved. This CDR3 is built from 11 residues. V was cut by 2 bases and J by 4 bases, with 4 bases left in between. Germline assignment: CDR1 GTSNPN and CDR2 SVGIG (reference sequence).

The rearrangement links TRBV7-2 to TRBJ2-7; 8 nucleotides match TRBD2. V lost 5 bases, J lost 5 bases, and 8 bases stayed unmatched. This CDR3 is 14 amino acids long. Looked up from germline, CDR1 is SGHTA and CDR2 is FQGNSA. In DNA, the CDR3 is TGTGCCAGCAGCCAGGGACTAGAACTGGACGAGCAGTACTTC. Protein product: CASSQGLELDEQYF.

This clone has only one observation. In DNA, the CDR3 is TGCGCCAGCAGCTCTATGGGAGGGCCGTCAGATACGCAGTATTTT. The encoded protein is CASSSMGGPSDTQYF. The gene calls are TRBV4-1 and TRBJ2-3, with TRBD2 matching over 7 bases. J gave up 4 bases and V 5 bases, and 9 bases lay outside the gene matches. CDR3 length: 15 residues. Germline CDR1 and CDR2: MGHRA and YSYEKL.

V gene TRBV28 combines with J gene TRBJ2-7; 7 positions agree with TRBD1. With 10 bases clipped from V and 3 bases from J, the junction kept 6 bases outside the gene matches. This CDR3 is built from 12 residues. Germline CDR1 MDHEN, CDR2 SYDVKM. The CDR3 is CATTGQIYEQYF. For the CDR3, the DNA is TGTGCCACCACGGGACAGATCTACGAGCAGTACTTC.

The chain links TRBV6-5 to TRBJ2-4; TRBD1 agrees at 7 bases. CDR1 and CDR2 from the germline V gene are MNHEY and SVGAGI. The CDR3 length is 13 residues. V lost 8 bases and J lost 6; bases outside the gene matches: 7. The CDR3 sequence: CASAEGALNIQYF. The DNA for the CDR3 is TGTGCCAGCGCAGAGGGGGCCTTAAACATTCAGTACTTC.

This clone was seen a handful of times. This sequence joins TRBV4-2 and TRBJ1-5, with D hard to call. In germline, CDR1 is LGHNA, CDR2 YNFKEQ. The length of the CDR3 is 15 residues. Trimming removed 1 base from V and 7 bases from J, with 14 bases in between. This CDR3 is CASSQAGDFLQPQHF. The CDR3 region has the DNA TGTGCCAGCAGCCAAGCCGGGGATTTCTTGCAGCCCCAGCATTTT.

This chain uses TRBV5-8 with TRBJ2-1; TRBD2 matches at 9 bases. Trimming removed 2 bases from V and 8 bases from J; junction bases left unmatched: 5. The V gene's germline CDR1 is SGHTS and CDR2 YDEGEE. CDR3 length equals 14 residues. The CDR3, as DNA: TGTGCCAGCAGCTTTAAAGCGGGAGGCTATGAGCAGTTCTTC. It codes for CASSFKAGGYEQFF.